Following are 19 T cell receptor beta chains from one sample sequenced in a study of blood T cell repertoires in COVID-19. Clones were read by immunoSEQ multiplex PCR, and TCRdb kept only the in-frame ones, dropping some. The data show nearly 55,000 clones, 85% to 90% seen once. Sequenced input: peripheral blood. The receptors originated from a man between 65 and 79 years old with active COVID-19.

This chain joins TRBV4-3 and TRBJ1-4; the match to TRBD1 covers 8 bases. Trimming at V came to 1 base and at J to 5 bases, leaving 6 bases not matched to a gene. In germline, CDR1 is LGHNA, CDR2 YSLEER. This CDR3 contains 16 residues. The DNA of the CDR3 is TGCGCCAGCAGCCAAGTAGTACGGACAGGGAATGAAAAACTGTTTTTT. It translates to CASSQVVRTGNEKLFF.

This rearrangement joins TRBV6-2 or TRBV6-3 to TRBJ1-1, with D uncertain. The CDR3 loop spans 14 amino acids. Germline values: CDR1 MNHEY, CDR2 SVGEGT. V lost 6 bases, J lost 1 base, and 12 bases lay in between. The CDR3 DNA reads as TGTGCCAGCAGCCCCCACAGACAGAACACTGAAGCTTTCTTT. The encoded protein is CASSPHRQNTEAFF.

The CDR3: CASRNRDDTQYF. The CDR3 DNA reads TGTGCCAGCAGGAACAGGGATGATACGCAGTATTTT. The rearrangement links TRBV2 to TRBJ2-3, with D maybe TRBD1 (6 bases). Germline V CDR1 and CDR2: SNHLY, FYNNEI. V dropped 6 bases and J dropped 6 bases, with 10 bases sitting between them. This CDR3 is built from 12 residues.

The chain is built from TRBV11-3 and TRBJ1-1; tentatively, D is TRBD1 (5 bases). The germline gives CDR1 SGHNT, CDR2 YENEEA. The CDR3 spans 15 residues. V was clipped by 5 bases and J by 1 base, with 14 bases between them. The CDR3 region has the DNA TGTGCCAGCAGCCCCCTTTGGGGCGGGAACACTGAAGCTTTCTTT. It specifies CASSPLWGGNTEAFF.

The chain joins TRBV4-1 to TRBJ2-6; TRBD2 aligns across 7 bases. The length of the CDR3 is 18 residues. After removal of 3 bases from V and 2 bases from J, the junction contained 10 bases not matched to a gene. The germline V gene has CDR1 MGHRA and CDR2 YSYEKL. This CDR3 is CASSQFGGGQTGANVLTF. The CDR3 DNA is TGCGCCAGCAGCCAGTTCGGCGGGGGTCAAACTGGGGCCAACGTCCTGACTTTC.

Only a few counts were recorded for this clone. Other DNA variants within this sample encode the same CDR3. The rearrangement uses TRBV2 and TRBJ2-7; D is possibly TRBD1 (5 bases). Trimming took off 7 bases at V and 4 bases at J, with 11 bases between the two ends. The CDR3 loop spans 12 amino acids. Germline CDR1 is SNHLY and CDR2 is FYNNEI. CDR3 amino acids: CASKPRAYEQYF. In DNA form, the CDR3 reads TGTGCCAGCAAGCCCAGGGCTTACGAGCAGTACTTC.

This chain uses TRBV6-5 with TRBJ1-2, with 7 bases that match TRBD1. V trimming: 0 bases; J trimming: 2 bases; junction bases outside the gene matches: 3. CDR1 and CDR2 from the germline V gene are MNHEY and SVGAGI. The CDR3 runs 15 residues. The CDR3 region is CASSYSLTGNYGYTF. CDR3 nucleotide sequence: TGTGCCAGCAGTTACTCCCTGACAGGGAACTATGGCTACACCTTC.

The chain uses TRBV5-5 and TRBJ2-3, with D unresolved. Trimming removed 3 bases from V and 2 bases from J, with 4 bases in between. CDR3 length: 12 amino acids. Germline V CDR1 and CDR2: SGHKS, YYEKEE (reference sequence). The CDR3 region is CASSSLTDTQYF. The CDR3 coding sequence is TGTGCCAGCAGCTCACTCACAGATACGCAGTATTTT. Full variable domain (remainder filled in from reference TRBV5-5 and TRBJ2-3): DAGVTQSPTHLIKTRGQQVTLRCSPISGHKSVSWYQQVLGQGPQFIFQYYEKEERGRGNFPDRFSARQFPNYSSELNVNALLLGDSALYLCASSSLTDTQYFGPGTRLTVL.

The chain has TRBV24-1 and TRBJ2-1, with TRBD1 matching over 7 bases. This CDR3 region has 14 residues. The V gene's germline CDR1 is KGHDR and CDR2 SFDVKD. Trimming cost V 7 bases and J 3 bases; bases outside gene matches: 5. The CDR3 sequence: CATSGTAGYNEQFF. Written as DNA, the CDR3 is TGTGCCACCAGCGGGACAGCAGGCTACAATGAGCAGTTCTTC.

This clone has a handful of counts. This chain links TRBV27 with TRBJ2-7; D perhaps matches TRBD1 (6 bases). This CDR3 region has 14 residues. V shed 10 bases and J shed 3 bases, with 19 bases lying between them. Germline CDR1 and CDR2: MNHEY and SMNVEV (reference sequence). The CDR3 DNA follows: TGTGCCATCCAAGGGGACCCAGGGGACTACGAGCAGTACTTC. Translated, it gives CAIQGDPGDYEQYF.

The chain couples TRBV11-2 to TRBJ2-3; D possibly corresponds to TRBD1 (5 bases). The V end was cut by 5 bases, the J end by 2 bases, with 8 bases between. CDR3 length equals 13 residues. Germline V CDR1 and CDR2: SGHAT, FQNNGV. CDR3 amino acids: CASSRQFTDTQYF. CDR3 nucleotides: TGTGCCAGCAGCAGACAGTTCACAGATACGCAGTATTTT.

The chain recombines TRBV11-2 with TRBJ2-2, with 8 nucleotides matching TRBD2. CDR1 and CDR2 (germline): SGHAT, FQNNGV. V shed 2 bases, J shed 7 bases, and the junction held 9 bases outside the gene matches. This CDR3 is 16 amino acids long. The CDR3 sequence is CASSLRLARRGGELFF. CDR3 nucleotide sequence: TGTGCCAGCAGCTTAAGACTAGCGAGGCGTGGCGGGGAGCTGTTTTTT.

The chain links TRBV4-3 to TRBJ2-3, with 10 bases that match TRBD2. The J segment lost 1 base and the V segment lost 4 bases, leaving 8 bases of the junction unmatched. Germline V gene sequence: CDR1 LGHNA, CDR2 YSLEER. There are 17 residues in the CDR3. The CDR3 DNA reads as TGCGCCAGCAGCCCCCGACTAGCGGGCCTCCGCACAGATACGCAGTATTTT. Its translation: CASSPRLAGLRTDTQYF.

The CDR3 DNA is TGCGCCAGCAGCCAAGATCCTGTTGGACAGGGGTGGAACACTGAAGCTTTCTTT. Its protein is CASSQDPVGQGWNTEAFF. The V gene is TRBV4-3, the J gene TRBJ1-1, with 9 bases matching TRBD1. Germline values: CDR1 LGHNA, CDR2 YSLEER. The CDR3 covers 18 residues. The V and J ends lost 0 bases and 1 base, in that order; junction bases with no gene match: 9.

This chain connects TRBV29-1 to TRBJ2-1; 10 bases agree with TRBD2. This CDR3 comprises 14 residues. CDR1 is SQVTM and CDR2 is ANQGSEA in the germline V gene. Losses at the gene ends were 5 bases for V and 8 bases for J; bases not matched to a gene: 9. CDR3 coding DNA: TGCAGCGTTATCGAGCGGGGGGGTAGGGATGAGCAGTTCTTC. The encoded protein is CSVIERGGRDEQFF.

This sequence joins TRBV7-2 and TRBJ2-7, with D perhaps matching TRBD1 (5 bases). V was pared by 1 base and J by 3 bases, with 13 bases between. The CDR3 has 15 amino acids. CDR1 and CDR2 from the germline V gene are SGHTA and FQGNSA. CDR3 coding DNA: TGTGCCAGCAGCTTAGACCGACAGCAGAACTACGAGCAGTACTTC. This encodes CASSLDRQQNYEQYF. Filled out from reference TRBV7-2 and TRBJ2-7, the complete variable domain reads GAGVSQSPSNKVTEKGKDVELRCDPISGHTALYWYRQSLGQGLEFLIYFQGNSAPDKSGLPSDRFSAERTGGSVSTLTIQRTQQEDSAVYLCASSLDRQQNYEQYFGPGTRLTVT.

The chain has TRBV15 and TRBJ2-4; 9 positions agree with TRBD1. V gave up 1 base and J gave up 5 bases; unmatched junction bases: 3. Germline CDR1 is LNHNV and CDR2 is YYDKDF (reference sequence). This CDR3 spans 15 amino acids. In nucleotides, the CDR3 is TGTGCCACCAGCAGAGGAAGGACAGGGGAAAACATTCAGTACTTC. As protein: CATSRGRTGENIQYF.

The rearrangement uses TRBV19 and TRBJ2-3; a possible D gene is TRBD2 (6 bases). In germline, CDR1 is LNHDA, CDR2 SQIVND (reference sequence). The V end lost 3 bases, the J end lost 0 bases, and 7 bases lay between the germline ends. This CDR3 contains 14 residues. Here the CDR3 reads CASSIRGSTDTQYF. As DNA, the CDR3 is TGTGCCAGTAGTATCCGGGGGAGCACAGATACGCAGTATTTT. Based on the CDR3 plus reference TRBV19 and TRBJ2-3, the full variable domain is DGGITQSPKYLFRKEGQNVTLSCEQNLNHDAMYWYRQDPGQGLRLIYYSQIVNDFQKGDIAEGYSVSREKKESFPLTVTSAQKNPTAFYLCASSIRGSTDTQYFGPGTRLTVL.

A few counts support this clone. This rearrangement joins TRBV7-2 to TRBJ1-1; 8 positions match TRBD1. The CDR3 is 16 amino acids. Germline V gene lookup returns CDR1 SGHTA and CDR2 FQGNSA. Unmatched junction bases numbered 4, after V lost 0 bases and J lost 1 base. Here the CDR3 reads CASSLASTGGNTEAFF. The CDR3 DNA is TGTGCCAGCAGCTTAGCGTCAACAGGGGGGAACACTGAAGCTTTCTTT. Supplemented by reference TRBV7-2 and TRBJ1-1, the full variable domain reads GAGVSQSPSNKVTEKGKDVELRCDPISGHTALYWYRQSLGQGLEFLIYFQGNSAPDKSGLPSDRFSAERTGGSVSTLTIQRTQQEDSAVYLCASSLASTGGNTEAFFGQGTRLTVV.